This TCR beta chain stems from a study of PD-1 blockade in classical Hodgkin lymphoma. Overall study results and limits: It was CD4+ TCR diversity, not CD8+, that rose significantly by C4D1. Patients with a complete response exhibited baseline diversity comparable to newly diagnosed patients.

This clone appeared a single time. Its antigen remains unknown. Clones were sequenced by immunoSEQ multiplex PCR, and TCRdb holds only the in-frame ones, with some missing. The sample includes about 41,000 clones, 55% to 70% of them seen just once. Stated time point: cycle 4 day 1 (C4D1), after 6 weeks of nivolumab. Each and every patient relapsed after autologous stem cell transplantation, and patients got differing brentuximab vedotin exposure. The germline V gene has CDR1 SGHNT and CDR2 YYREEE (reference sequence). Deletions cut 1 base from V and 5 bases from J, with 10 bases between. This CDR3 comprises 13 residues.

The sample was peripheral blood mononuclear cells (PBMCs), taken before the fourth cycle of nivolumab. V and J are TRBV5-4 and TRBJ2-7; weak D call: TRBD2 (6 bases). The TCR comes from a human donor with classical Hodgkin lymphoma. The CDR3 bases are TGTGCCAGCAGCTTGCAGCGGGCTGACGAGCAGTACTTC. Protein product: CASSLQRADEQYF.